This T cell receptor beta chain was sequenced during a study of T cells after yellow fever vaccination. At the level of the study: Fractions low in cell number were prepared with SMART-Seq v4 Ultra Low Input.

By 5'RACE template switching, TCR cDNA was produced, with a universal primer site and UMIs added in the process. MiXCR was run by TCRdb on the 5' RACE reads, yielding one entry per CDR3 protein. The sample consists of around 140,000 distinct CDR3 sequences, 7.7% of them appearing once. Looked up from germline, CDR1 is SEHNR and CDR2 is FQNEAQ (reference sequence). The CDR3 has 13 residues. Trimming left V 5 bases short and J 0 bases short, with 8 bases between. Study results and limitations: A small share of clonotypes appeared in both CD4 and CD8 compartments. Reappearance after the booster was observed for most primary-vaccination clones (96% CD4, roughly 88% CD8).

This clonotype came up many times. Its antigen is currently unknown. Sample: CD4+ T cells sorted from PBMCs, taken 5 days after the yellow fever booster vaccination. The receptor's source is a man under 40 who received the YFV17D yellow fever vaccine. V gene TRBV7-9 combines with J gene TRBJ2-7, with D uncertain. CDR3 bases: TGTGCCAGCAGCCCCCTTAGCTCCTACGAGCAGTACTTC. Amino acids: CASSPLSSYEQYF.